These T cell receptor beta chains were read from a single sample in a study of cytomegalovirus exposure and HLA in healthy donors. The protocol was immunoSEQ multiplex PCR, while the TCRdb copy is restricted to in-frame clones and leaves out a portion. The sample yields some 170,000 clones, approximately 80% seen once. Material for sequencing was PBMCs. The receptors shown here come from a man aged 18 to 30 in good health and CMV-seropositive. Both conserved end residues are part of each CDR3. Each record gives: clone size, J gene, D gene, V gene, CDR3 protein, CDR3 DNA. The D gene is left open where the match is weak. The size of a clone is reported for some rows only, either as once, few or many, or as a class for expanded clones.

-,TRBJ1-2,TRBD1,TRBV27,CASSLEAGGVYGYTF,TGTGCCAGCAGTTTAGAGGCAGGGGGTGTCTATGGCTACACCTTC
-,TRBJ1-2,TRBD1,TRBV7-9,CASSWEDRGNHGYTF,TGTGCCAGCAGCTGGGAGGACAGGGGGAATCATGGCTACACCTTC
-,TRBJ2-2,TRBD1,TRBV7-6,CASSLGPGQASGELFF,TGTGCCAGCAGCTTAGGACCTGGACAGGCCTCCGGGGAGCTGTTTTTT
-,TRBJ2-7,-,TRBV5-1,CASSFWGHEQYF,TGCGCCAGCAGCTTTTGGGGCCACGAGCAGTACTTC
-,TRBJ1-2,TRBD1,TRBV15,CATSRDLRQGNGYTF,TGTGCCACCAGCAGAGATCTCAGACAGGGGAATGGCTACACCTTC
once,TRBJ1-6,-,TRBV6-6,CASSYSTHSPLHF,TGTGCCAGCAGTTACTCGACACACTCACCCCTCCACTTT
once,TRBJ2-1,-,TRBV30,CAWRQSNEQFF,TGTGCCTGGAGACAGAGCAATGAGCAGTTCTTC
-,TRBJ1-2,-,TRBV7-9,CASSPRGTNYGYTF,TGTGCCAGCAGCCCCAGGGGCACGAACTATGGCTACACCTTC
-,TRBJ2-2,TRBD2,TRBV7-2,CASSPRWASGANTGELFF,TGTGCCAGCAGCCCCCGCTGGGCTAGCGGGGCGAACACCGGGGAGCTGTTTTTT
-,TRBJ2-1,-,TRBV7-9,CASSPAGLYNEQFF,TGTGCCAGCAGCCCAGCGGGCTTATACAATGAGCAGTTCTTC
-,TRBJ2-3,TRBD1,TRBV9,CASSVPGQGRTDTQYF,TGTGCCAGCAGCGTCCCGGGACAGGGGAGAACAGATACGCAGTATTTT
-,TRBJ2-7,-,TRBV6-1,CASSPGEIPTSQYF,TGTGCCAGCTCCCCCGGAGAAATTCCGACGTCGCAGTACTTC
-,TRBJ2-7,TRBD2,TRBV7-9,CASSSLAAYSYEQYF,TGTGCCAGCAGCTCACTAGCGGCGTATTCCTACGAGCAGTACTTC
-,TRBJ1-1,-,TRBV4-1,CASSSPARADTEAFF,TGCGCCAGCAGCTCACCGGCCAGGGCGGACACTGAAGCTTTCTTT
once,TRBJ2-2,-,TRBV7-2,CASSLERTGELFF,TGTGCCAGCAGCTTAGAGAGAACCGGGGAGCTGTTTTTT
-,TRBJ1-2,TRBD1,TRBV6-4,CASGANRGIYGYTF,TGTGCCAGCGGCGCCAACAGGGGAATATATGGCTACACCTTC
-,TRBJ2-7,TRBD1,TRBV7-9,CASSEGTATYEQYF,TGTGCCAGCAGCGAGGGGACAGCCACCTACGAGCAGTACTTC
once,TRBJ2-7,-,TRBV2,CASSPGGEQYF,TGTGCCAGCAGTCCCGGAGGTGAGCAGTACTTC
-,TRBJ1-2,TRBD1,TRBV9,CASSGSSDRGNANYGYTF,TGTGCCAGCAGCGGAAGCTCAGACAGGGGCAACGCTAACTATGGCTACACCTTC
-,TRBJ2-3,-,TRBV21-1,CASSSHWCTDTQYF,TGTGCCAGCAGCTCGCACTGGTGCACAGATACGCAGTATTTT
-,TRBJ1-4,-,TRBV15,CATSREGGAGEKLFF,TGTGCCACCAGCAGAGAGGGGGGGGCAGGTGAAAAACTGTTTTTT
few,TRBJ2-3,TRBD2,TRBV4-3,CASSQVAAGGTDTQYF,TGCGCCAGCAGCCAAGTAGCCGCGGGGGGCACAGATACGCAGTATTTT
once,TRBJ1-2,-,TRBV11-2,CASSLAAEGRYGYTF,TGTGCCAGCAGCTTAGCGGCGGAAGGTCGCTATGGCTACACCTTC
-,TRBJ1-4,-,TRBV10-3,CAIGSGTLATNEKLFF,TGTGCCATCGGCTCCGGGACACTTGCAACTAATGAAAAACTGTTTTTT
-,TRBJ2-7,TRBD2,TRBV27,CASSHSGADYEQYF,TGTGCCAGCAGCCATAGCGGGGCGGACTACGAGCAGTACTTC
-,TRBJ2-1,-,TRBV7-2,CASSLWGLSYNEQFF,TGTGCCAGCAGCTTATGGGGGCTGTCCTACAATGAGCAGTTCTTC
few,TRBJ2-7,-,TRBV11-2,CASSIGGRTYEQYF,TGTGCCAGCAGCATCGGAGGGAGGACCTACGAGCAGTACTTC
-,TRBJ2-3,TRBD1,TRBV11-2,CASSFQGVADTQYF,TGTGCCAGCAGCTTTCAGGGGGTAGCAGATACGCAGTATTTT
-,TRBJ2-1,TRBD2,TRBV7-9,CASSPRMWLAGGNEQFF,TGTGCCAGCAGCCCCAGGATGTGGCTAGCGGGAGGCAATGAGCAGTTCTTC
-,TRBJ2-3,-,TRBV27,CASSLGGYGPDTQYF,TGTGCCAGCAGTTTGGGCGGGTACGGCCCGGATACGCAGTATTTT
-,TRBJ1-1,-,TRBV9,CASSAVVPKNTEAFF,TGTGCCAGCAGCGCAGTCGTCCCAAAGAACACTGAAGCTTTCTTT
-,TRBJ2-2,-,TRBV11-3,CASSPGVQGGTGELFF,TGTGCCAGCAGCCCCGGCGTGCAGGGAGGCACCGGGGAGCTGTTTTTT
-,TRBJ2-4,TRBD2,TRBV7-3,CASSLSGGAKNIQYF,TGTGCCAGCAGCTTATCCGGGGGGGCCAAAAACATTCAGTACTTC
once,TRBJ1-3,TRBD1,TRBV28,CASSLTGVGNTIYF,TGTGCCAGCAGTTTAACAGGGGTTGGAAACACCATATATTTT
few,TRBJ2-7,TRBD2,TRBV7-8,CASSTKSVAGAIYEQYF,TGTGCCAGCAGCACTAAATCGGTAGCGGGGGCGATCTACGAGCAGTACTTC
-,TRBJ2-5,TRBD1,TRBV2,CASSVSGTGGRTQYF,TGTGCCAGCAGCGTCAGTGGGACAGGGGGTCGGACCCAGTACTTC
-,TRBJ1-3,-,TRBV29-1,CSVEDQNRGNTIYF,TGCAGCGTTGAAGATCAGAACCGTGGAAACACCATATATTTT
few,TRBJ2-3,-,TRBV29-1,CSAEGLIRDTQYF,TGCAGCGCCGAAGGACTCATTAGGGATACGCAGTATTTT
few,TRBJ2-6,TRBD1,TRBV5-4,CASATGGAGANVLTF,TGTGCCAGTGCGACAGGGGGCGCTGGGGCCAACGTCCTGACTTTC
-,TRBJ1-1,-,TRBV6-5,CASSYSKGFRDTEAFF,TGTGCCAGCAGTTACTCGAAGGGGTTTCGGGACACTGAAGCTTTCTTT
-,TRBJ2-7,TRBD1,TRBV2,CASMRDRGYNEQYF,TGTGCCAGCATGAGGGACAGGGGCTACAACGAGCAGTACTTC
-,TRBJ1-6,-,TRBV5-6,CASSYDYRDSPLHF,TGTGCCAGCAGCTACGATTACAGGGATTCACCCCTCCACTTT
-,TRBJ2-2,-,TRBV11-3,CASSPRLNTGELFF,TGTGCCAGCAGCCCCCGACTTAACACCGGGGAGCTGTTTTTT
-,TRBJ2-7,-,TRBV5-6,CASSLLRDYEQYF,TGTGCCAGCAGCTTGCTACGGGACTACGAGCAGTACTTC
-,TRBJ2-1,TRBD2,TRBV27,CASSSSGRGYNEQFF,TGTGCCAGCAGTTCTAGCGGGAGGGGTTACAATGAGCAGTTCTTC
-,TRBJ2-2,-,TRBV11-3,CASSLVNTGELFF,TGTGCCAGCAGCTTAGTAAACACCGGGGAGCTGTTTTTT
-,TRBJ2-3,TRBD2,TRBV19,CASSISGLAGPIGTQYF,TGTGCCAGTAGTATTTCGGGACTAGCGGGACCAATAGGTACGCAGTATTTT